This T cell receptor (beta chain) was identified during a study of lymphopenia after photon versus proton radiotherapy. General study results and limits: A bigger post-nadir fall in TCR diversity correlated inversely with survival time in deceased patients. Under photons, naive T cells and diversity fell while effector/memory populations rose. Post-nadir diversity loss with photons came from oligoclonal expansion, particularly CD8+ Temra cells. Better survival with proton therapy was suggested as possible, not demonstrated.

Germline loops: CDR1 MDHEN, CDR2 SYDVKM. Deletions cut 11 bases from V and 8 bases from J, with 22 bases between. The CDR3 runs 14 residues. A remark on this clone: No antigen is known for it.

Measured with immunoSEQ multiplex PCR; TCRdb has only the in-frame clones, and not every one. The table shows 65,000 to 85,000 clones, with roughly 90% occurring only once. This sequence originates from a woman in her 40s with cholangiocarcinoma. The sequencing here drew on peripheral blood, taken from a patient treated with photon-based radiotherapy. The J gene is TRBJ2-1, the V gene TRBV28; possibly TRBD2 for D (5 bases). The CDR3: CAGSPARVMDEQFF. In nucleotides, the CDR3 is TGTGCCGGAAGCCCGGCGCGGGTGATGGATGAGCAGTTCTTC.